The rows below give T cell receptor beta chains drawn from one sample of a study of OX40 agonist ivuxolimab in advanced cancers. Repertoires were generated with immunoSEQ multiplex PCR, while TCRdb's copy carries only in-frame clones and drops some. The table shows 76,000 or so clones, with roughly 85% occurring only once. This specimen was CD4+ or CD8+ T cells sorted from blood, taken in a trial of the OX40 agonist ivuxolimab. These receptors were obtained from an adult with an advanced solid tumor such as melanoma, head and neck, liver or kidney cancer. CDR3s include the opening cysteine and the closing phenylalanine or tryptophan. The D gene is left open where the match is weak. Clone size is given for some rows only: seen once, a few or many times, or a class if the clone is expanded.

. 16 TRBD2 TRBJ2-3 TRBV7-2 CASSPLAGGQGDTQYF TGTGCCAGCAGTCCACTAGCGGGGGGGCAGGGAGATACGCAGTATTTT
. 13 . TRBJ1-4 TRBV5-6 CASSLGGGEKLFF TGTGCCAGCAGCTTGGGAGGGGGGGAAAAACTGTTTTTT
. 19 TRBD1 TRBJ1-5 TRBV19 CASTPRSGQGKGRNQPQHF TGTGCCAGTACCCCACGATCGGGACAGGGGAAGGGGCGCAATCAGCCCCAGCATTTT
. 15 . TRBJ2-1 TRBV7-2 CASSVTGHSYNEQFF TGTGCCAGCAGCGTGACGGGACATTCCTACAATGAGCAGTTCTTC
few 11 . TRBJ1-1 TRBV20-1 CSVRENTEAFF TGCAGTGTGAGGGAGAACACTGAAGCTTTCTTT
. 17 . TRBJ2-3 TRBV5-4 CASSLTLTRGYTDTQYF TGTGCCAGCAGCTTGACCCTCACTAGGGGGTACACAGATACGCAGTATTTT
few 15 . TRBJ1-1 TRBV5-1 CASSLMGEGNTEAFF TGCGCCAGCAGCTTGATGGGTGAAGGGAACACTGAAGCTTTCTTT
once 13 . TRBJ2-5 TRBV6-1 CASRPAAQETQYF TGTGCCAGCAGACCGGCAGCCCAAGAGACCCAGTACTTC
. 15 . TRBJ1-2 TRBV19 CATKLGSSLNYGYTF TGTGCCACCAAACTGGGATCTTCTTTAAACTATGGCTACACCTTC
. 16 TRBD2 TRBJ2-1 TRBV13 CASSFPGSSGSNEQFF TGTGCCAGCAGCTTCCCCGGATCTAGCGGGAGTAATGAGCAGTTCTTC
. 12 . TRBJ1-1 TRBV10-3 CATENRDTEAFF TGTGCCACCGAAAACAGGGACACTGAAGCTTTCTTT
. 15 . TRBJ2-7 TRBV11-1 CASTAWGGRSHEQYF TGTGCCAGCACCGCGTGGGGGGGGCGCAGCCACGAGCAGTACTTC
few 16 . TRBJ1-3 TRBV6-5 CASSYSLTESGNTIYF TGTGCCAGCAGTTACTCCTTGACAGAGTCTGGAAACACCATATATTTT
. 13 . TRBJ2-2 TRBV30 CAWAGQLGGELFF TGTGCCTGGGCGGGACAGTTAGGCGGGGAGCTGTTTTTT
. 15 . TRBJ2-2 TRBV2 CASSRTPPNTGELFF TGTGCCAGCAGTCGGACACCACCGAACACCGGGGAGCTGTTTTTT
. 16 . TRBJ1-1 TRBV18 CASSPPLKGLGTEAFF TGTGCCAGCTCACCACCTCTGAAGGGGCTCGGCACTGAAGCTTTCTTT
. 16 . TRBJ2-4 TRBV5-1 CASSSSQGGPGNIQYF TGCGCCAGCAGCTCATCTCAGGGGGGGCCTGGAAACATTCAGTACTTC
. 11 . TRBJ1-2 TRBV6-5 CASSTGSGYTF TGTGCCAGCAGTACAGGTTCTGGCTACACCTTC
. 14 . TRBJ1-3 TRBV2 CASSVLLSGNTIYF TGTGCCAGCAGTGTTTTGCTCTCTGGAAACACCATATATTTT
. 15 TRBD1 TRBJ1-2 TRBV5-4 CASSLYGGGQYGYTF TGTGCCAGCAGCTTGTATGGAGGGGGCCAATATGGCTACACCTTC
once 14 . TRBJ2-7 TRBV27 CASSSNWRGYEQYF TGTGCCAGCAGTTCCAACTGGAGGGGCTACGAGCAGTACTTC
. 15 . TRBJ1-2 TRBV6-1 CASSMGGQGSYGYTF TGTGCCAGCAGTATGGGGGGGCAGGGGAGCTATGGCTACACCTTC
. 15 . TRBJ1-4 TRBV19 CASRNPTTTNEKLFF TGTGCCAGTAGGAACCCTACTACAACTAATGAAAAACTGTTTTTT
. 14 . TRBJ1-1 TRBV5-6 CASSPGPEAAEAFF TGTGCCAGCAGCCCGGGCCCGGAAGCGGCTGAAGCTTTCTTT
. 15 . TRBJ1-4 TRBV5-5 CASSSPRATNEKLFF TGTGCCAGCAGCTCCCCCAGGGCAACTAATGAAAAACTGTTTTTT
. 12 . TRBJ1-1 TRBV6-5 CASSYSPGVALF TGTGCCAGCAGTTACTCACCCGGGGTTGCTCTCTTT
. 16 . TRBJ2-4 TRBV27 CASSLRYPPGENIQYF TGTGCCAGCAGTTTACGATATCCCCCGGGCGAAAACATTCAGTACTTC
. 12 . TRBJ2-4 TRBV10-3 CAISDGRDIQYF TGTGCCATCAGTGACGGCAGGGATATTCAGTACTTC
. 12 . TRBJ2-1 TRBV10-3 CAISASAGEQFF TGTGCCATCAGTGCCTCCGCGGGGGAGCAGTTCTTC
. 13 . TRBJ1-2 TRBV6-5 CASSSPGLGGYTF TGTGCCAGCAGTTCCCCGGGCCTGGGGGGCTACACCTTC
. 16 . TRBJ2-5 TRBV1 CTSSPGLAGGSETQYF TGCACCAGCAGTCCGGGACTAGCGGGGGGGTCAGAGACCCAGTACTTC
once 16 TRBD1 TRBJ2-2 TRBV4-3 CASSHNRDRDTGELFF TGCGCCAGCAGCCATAACCGGGACAGGGACACCGGGGAGCTGTTTTTT
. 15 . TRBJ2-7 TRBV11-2 CASSLVRGSSYEQYF TGTGCCAGCAGCTTAGTTCGGGGGAGCTCCTACGAGCAGTACTTC
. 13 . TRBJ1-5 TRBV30 CAWTWGSNQPQHF TGTGCCTGGACTTGGGGGAGCAATCAGCCCCAGCATTTT
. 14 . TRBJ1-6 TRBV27 CASSRGTLHSPLHF TGTGCCAGCAGCCGAGGGACATTACATTCACCCCTCCACTTT
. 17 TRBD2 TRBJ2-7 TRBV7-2 CASSLGSSGGGTYEQYF TGTGCCAGCAGCTTAGGGTCTAGCGGGGGGGGAACCTACGAGCAGTACTTC
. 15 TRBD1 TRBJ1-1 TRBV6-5 CASSYTRQGRTEAFF TGTGCCAGCAGTTACACACGACAGGGAAGGACTGAAGCTTTCTTT
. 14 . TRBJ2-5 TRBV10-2 CASSDWGRQETQYF TGCGCCAGCAGTGACTGGGGCAGGCAAGAGACCCAGTACTTC
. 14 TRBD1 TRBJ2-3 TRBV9 CASSVEGDRDTQYF TGTGCCAGCAGCGTAGAGGGGGACAGAGATACGCAGTATTTT
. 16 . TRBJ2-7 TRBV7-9 CASSPSGGRVTYEQYF TGTGCCAGCAGCCCTAGTGGGGGCAGGGTCACTTACGAGCAGTACTTC
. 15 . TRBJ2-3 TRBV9 CASSPRGGDTDTQYF TGTGCCAGCAGCCCCCGAGGGGGGGACACAGATACGCAGTATTTT
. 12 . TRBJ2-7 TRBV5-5 CASSLWPTEQYF TGTGCCAGCAGCCTCTGGCCGACAGAGCAGTACTTC
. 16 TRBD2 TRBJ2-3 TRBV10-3 CAIRTSGGLSTDTQYF TGTGCCATCAGGACTAGCGGGGGGCTCAGCACAGATACGCAGTATTTT
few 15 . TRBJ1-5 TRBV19 CASSIKGLSNQPQHF TGTGCCAGTAGTATAAAGGGGCTAAGCAATCAGCCCCAGCATTTT
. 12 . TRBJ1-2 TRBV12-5 CASALADRGYTF TGTGCTAGTGCTCTCGCGGACCGGGGCTACACCTTC
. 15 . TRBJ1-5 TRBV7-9 CASSLGGDGNQPQHF TGTGCCAGCAGCTTAGGAGGGGATGGCAATCAGCCCCAGCATTTT
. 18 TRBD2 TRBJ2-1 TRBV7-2 CASSSQAVLAGTYNEQFF TGTGCCAGCAGCTCCCAGGCCGTTCTAGCGGGGACCTACAATGAGCAGTTCTTC
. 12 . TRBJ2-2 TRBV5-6 CASSSPPGELFF TGTGCCAGCAGCTCTCCCCCCGGGGAGCTGTTTTTT
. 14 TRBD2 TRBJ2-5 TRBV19 CASSMSGATETQYF TGTGCCAGTAGTATGAGCGGGGCTACGGAGACCCAGTACTTC
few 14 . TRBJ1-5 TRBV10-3 CAIGPGASNQPQHF TGTGCCATCGGGCCGGGGGCCAGCAATCAGCCCCAGCATTTT
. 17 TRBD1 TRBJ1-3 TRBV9 CASSAQVTGFPGNTIYF TGTGCCAGCAGCGCTCAGGTGACAGGGTTCCCTGGAAACACCATATATTTT
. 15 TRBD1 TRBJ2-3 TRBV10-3 CAISDRGGPTDTQYF TGTGCCATCAGTGATAGAGGGGGCCCGACAGATACGCAGTATTTT
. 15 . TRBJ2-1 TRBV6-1 CASRNQQTSYNEQFF TGTGCCAGCAGGAATCAACAGACTAGTTACAATGAGCAGTTCTTC
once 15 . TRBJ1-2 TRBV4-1 CASSQAPGRLYGYTF TGCGCCAGCAGCCAAGCTCCGGGACGGTTATATGGCTACACCTTC
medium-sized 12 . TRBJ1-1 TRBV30 CAWSGQYTEAFF TGTGCCTGGAGTGGACAGTACACTGAAGCTTTCTTT
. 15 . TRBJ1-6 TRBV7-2 CASSPFGLINSPLHF TGTGCCAGCAGCCCATTCGGACTGATTAATTCACCCCTCCACTTT
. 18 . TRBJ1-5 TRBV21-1 CASSKGGAEKYSNQPQHF TGTGCCAGCAGCAAAGGAGGGGCGGAGAAATATAGCAATCAGCCCCAGCATTTT
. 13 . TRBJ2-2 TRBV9 CASSVGSTGELFF TGTGCCAGCAGCGTAGGGTCCACCGGGGAGCTGTTTTTT
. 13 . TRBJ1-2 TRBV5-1 CASSGDLAGGYTF TGCGCCAGCAGCGGAGACTTGGCGGGTGGCTACACCTTC
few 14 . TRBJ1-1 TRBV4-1 CASRGPLIDTEAFF TGCGCCAGCAGGGGGCCACTCATCGACACTGAAGCTTTCTTT